This TCR beta chain appears in the sequencing data of a study of beta chain features in type 1 diabetes. V lost 3 bases and J 5 bases, leaving 19 bases between the germline ends. CDR1 is SNHLY, CDR2 FYNNEI, per germline. The CDR3 length is 16 residues. As concerns this clone: As yet, its antigen is unknown.

General study points: Cells with high TCR expression could be over-represented by cDNA sequencing.

Sequenced material consisted of expressed TCRB transcripts (all of the isolated RNA was reverse transcribed). Naive, central memory and regulatory T cell samples came to a mean of around 3.3 million reads. Here immunoSEQ multiplex PCR was the method, and the copy in TCRdb shows in-frame clones only, minus some. The sample lists fewer than 350,000 clones, around a fifth occurring once. Input material: naive CD4+ T cells from blood. The sequence came from a young woman in good health. The rearrangement joins TRBV2 to TRBJ2-5, with D hard to call. The CDR3 DNA sequence: TGTGCCAGCAGTGACGTTGGTTTCCTATCTCACGAGACCCAGTACTTC. Translating it yields CASSDVGFLSHETQYF.